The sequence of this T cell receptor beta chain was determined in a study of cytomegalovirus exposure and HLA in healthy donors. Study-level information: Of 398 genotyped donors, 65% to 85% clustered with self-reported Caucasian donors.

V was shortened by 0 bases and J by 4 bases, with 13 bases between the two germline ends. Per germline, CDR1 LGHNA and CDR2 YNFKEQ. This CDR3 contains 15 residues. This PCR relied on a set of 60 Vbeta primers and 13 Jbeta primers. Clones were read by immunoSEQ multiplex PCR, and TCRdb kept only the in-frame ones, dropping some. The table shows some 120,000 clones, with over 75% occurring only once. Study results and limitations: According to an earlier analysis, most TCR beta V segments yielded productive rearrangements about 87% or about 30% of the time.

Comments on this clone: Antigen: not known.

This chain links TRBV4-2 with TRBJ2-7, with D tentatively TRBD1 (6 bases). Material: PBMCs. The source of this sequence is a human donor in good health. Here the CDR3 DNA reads TGTGCCAGCAGCCAAGATGTGGGGGCCCCGTACGAGCAGTACTTC. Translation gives CASSQDVGAPYEQYF.